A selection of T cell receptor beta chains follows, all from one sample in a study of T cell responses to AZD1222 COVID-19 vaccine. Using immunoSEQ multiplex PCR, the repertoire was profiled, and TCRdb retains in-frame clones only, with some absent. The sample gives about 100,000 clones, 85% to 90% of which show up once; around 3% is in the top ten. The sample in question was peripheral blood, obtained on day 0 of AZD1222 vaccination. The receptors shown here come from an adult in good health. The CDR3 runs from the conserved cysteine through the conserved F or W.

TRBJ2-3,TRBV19,CASSPSGAFTDTQYF
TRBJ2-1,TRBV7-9,CASSLAYAETYNEQFF
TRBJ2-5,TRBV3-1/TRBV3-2,CASSQDEGETQYF
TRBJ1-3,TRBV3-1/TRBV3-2,CASRPGAGNTIYF
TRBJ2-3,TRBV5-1,CASSVGASTDTQYF
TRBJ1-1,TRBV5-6,CASSLLIQRTEAFF
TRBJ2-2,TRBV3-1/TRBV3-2,CASSQGSGGPGELFF
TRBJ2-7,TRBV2,CASRAGTGGGYEQYF
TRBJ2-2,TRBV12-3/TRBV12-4,CASSPSPGELFF
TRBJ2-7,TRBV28,CASSLFNRVSEQYF
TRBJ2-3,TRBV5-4,CASSLAGTSGSLRAADTQYF
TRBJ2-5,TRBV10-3,CAISLTSGGFRSEKETQYF
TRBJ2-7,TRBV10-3,CAISEQLAGAAYEQYF
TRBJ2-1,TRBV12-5,CASGLGVAGGNNEQFF
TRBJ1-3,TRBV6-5,CASSRQGEGGNTIYF
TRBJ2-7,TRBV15,CATREAGSYEQYF
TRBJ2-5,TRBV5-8,CASRATQETQYF
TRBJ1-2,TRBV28,CASSFGRSYGYTF
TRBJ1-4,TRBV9,CASSVGTSGGSEKLFF
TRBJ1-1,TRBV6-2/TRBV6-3,CASSLDNEVTEAFF
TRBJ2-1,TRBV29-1,CSVVSAYSYNEQFF
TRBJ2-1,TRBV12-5,CASGLVPSGERLAVYNEQFF
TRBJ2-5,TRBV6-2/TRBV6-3,CASSYLPSGPQETQYF
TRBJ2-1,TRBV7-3,CASSQRGGDFNEQFF
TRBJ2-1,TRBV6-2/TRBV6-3,CASSLYGDYNEQFF
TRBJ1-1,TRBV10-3,CAISYRENTEAFF
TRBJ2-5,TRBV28,CASSFIWTSGRDSETQYF
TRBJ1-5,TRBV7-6,CASSLDGNQPQHF
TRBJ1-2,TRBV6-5,CASSTAKTGGSGYTF
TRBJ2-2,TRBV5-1,CASSLGSGSNTGELFF
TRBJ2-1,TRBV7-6,CASSLGSLAGVGEQFF
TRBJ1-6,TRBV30,CAWSSGVSSPLHF
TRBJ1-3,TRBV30,CAWSVHIDSGNTIYF
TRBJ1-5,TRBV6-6,CASSQRFQPQHF
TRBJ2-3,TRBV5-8,CASSLIFGGEDTQYF
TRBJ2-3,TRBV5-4,CASSLAPRDTQYF
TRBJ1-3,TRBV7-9,CASSRGGSHHTIYF
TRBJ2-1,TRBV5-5,CASSPRLGTPNNEQFF
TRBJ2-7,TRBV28,CASKPPSGDRYEQYF
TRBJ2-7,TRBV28,CASSLLVGRVTYEQYF
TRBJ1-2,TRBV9,CASSATGNYGYTF
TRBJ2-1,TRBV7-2,CASSILRGAKAEQFF
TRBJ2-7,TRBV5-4,CASSRTGGAFSYEQYF
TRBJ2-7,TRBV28,CASSLPGGVYEQYF
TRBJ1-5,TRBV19,CASSIAAGNQPQHF
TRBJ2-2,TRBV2,CASRRLQGTGELFF
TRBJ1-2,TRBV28,CASSLWGTIANYGYTF
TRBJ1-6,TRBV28,CASSTGQGNASPLHF
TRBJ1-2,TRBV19,CASRWGVGGYTF
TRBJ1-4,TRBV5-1,CASSADLGQVEKLFF